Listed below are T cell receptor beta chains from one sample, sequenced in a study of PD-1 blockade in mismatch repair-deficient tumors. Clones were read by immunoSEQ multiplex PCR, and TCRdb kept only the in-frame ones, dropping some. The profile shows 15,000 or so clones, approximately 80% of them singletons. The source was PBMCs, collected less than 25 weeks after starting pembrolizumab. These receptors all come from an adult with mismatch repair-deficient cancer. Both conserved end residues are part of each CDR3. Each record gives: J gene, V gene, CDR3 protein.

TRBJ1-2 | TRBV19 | CASSNPGGTNYGYTF
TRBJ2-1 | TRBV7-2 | CASSLQGSGRANEQFF
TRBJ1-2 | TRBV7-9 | CASSLGGGTNYGYTF
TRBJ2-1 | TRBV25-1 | CATQRDAVYNEQFF
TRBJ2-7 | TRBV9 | CASSVVGTNPPYEQRRKYF
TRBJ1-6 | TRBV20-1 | CSARGNSPLHF
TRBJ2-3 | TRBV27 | CASVKRGGYTDTQYF
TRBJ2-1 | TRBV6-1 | CASTQGGRVYNEQFF
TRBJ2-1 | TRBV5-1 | CASTREGSYNEQFF
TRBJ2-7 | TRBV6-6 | CASSWGTGHEQYF
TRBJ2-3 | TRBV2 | CASRRDRGPDTQYF
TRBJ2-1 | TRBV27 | CASSYSSGSRYNEQFF
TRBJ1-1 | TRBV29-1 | CSVQQGSEAFF
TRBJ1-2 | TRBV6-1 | CASSGLDRGIDGYTF
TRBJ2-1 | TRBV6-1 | CASSKLGSYNEQFF
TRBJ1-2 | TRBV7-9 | CASSSLLDKGYTF
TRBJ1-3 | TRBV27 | CASSFHSSGNTIYF
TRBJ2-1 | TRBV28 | CASSLAAGTSASLYHNEQFF
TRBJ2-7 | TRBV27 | CASSLRQGATLFYEQYF
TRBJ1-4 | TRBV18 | CASSPPGSPGGEKLFF
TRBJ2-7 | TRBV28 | CASSRNGNSYEQYF
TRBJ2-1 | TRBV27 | CASKREGPYYNEQFF
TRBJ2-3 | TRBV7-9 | CASSSPLGGVTADTQYF
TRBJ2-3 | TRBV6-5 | CASSYGRGDTQYF
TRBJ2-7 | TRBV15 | CATRLAGPYEQYF
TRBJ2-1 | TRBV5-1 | CASSLVGGNEQFF
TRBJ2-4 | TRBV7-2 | CASSAGVNIQYF
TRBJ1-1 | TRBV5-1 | CASSWDRGGTEAFF
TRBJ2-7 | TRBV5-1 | CASSDPGGSYEQYF
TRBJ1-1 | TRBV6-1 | CASSEHRNTEAFF
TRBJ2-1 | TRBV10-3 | CAINTPGTGNNEQFF
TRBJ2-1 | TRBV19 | CASSRTGTTTEQFF
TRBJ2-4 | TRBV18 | CASSPQRQGDIQYF
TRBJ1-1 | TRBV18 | CASSGRNTEAFF
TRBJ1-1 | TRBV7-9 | CASSLAPGVNTEAFF
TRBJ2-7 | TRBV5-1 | CASSLGPDSYEQYF
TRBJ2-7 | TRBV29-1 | CSVVAAPSYEQYF
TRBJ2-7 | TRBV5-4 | CASSFLAGGTYEQYF
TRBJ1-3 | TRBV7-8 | CASSPQLSGNTIYF
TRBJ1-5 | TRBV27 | CASSPGLGQPQHF
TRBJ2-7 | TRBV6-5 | CASSMESGVSYEQYF
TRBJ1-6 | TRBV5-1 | CASSLGGDNSPLHF
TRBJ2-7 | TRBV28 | CASTTPGYEQYF